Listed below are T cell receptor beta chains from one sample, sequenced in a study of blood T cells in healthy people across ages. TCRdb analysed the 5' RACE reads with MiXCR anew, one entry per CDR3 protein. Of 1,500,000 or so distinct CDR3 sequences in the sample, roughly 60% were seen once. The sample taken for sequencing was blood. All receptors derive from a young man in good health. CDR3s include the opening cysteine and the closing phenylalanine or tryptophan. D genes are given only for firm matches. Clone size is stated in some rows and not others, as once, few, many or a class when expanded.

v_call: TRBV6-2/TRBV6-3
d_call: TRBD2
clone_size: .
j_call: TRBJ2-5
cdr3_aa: CASSYRPGLAGIETQYF
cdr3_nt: TGTGCCAGCAGTTACCGTCCGGGACTAGCGGGGATCGAGACCCAGTACTTC

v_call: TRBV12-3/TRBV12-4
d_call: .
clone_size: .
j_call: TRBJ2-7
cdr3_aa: CASSLGRGGNEQYF
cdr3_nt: TGTGCCAGCAGCCTGGGGAGGGGGGGAAACGAGCAGTACTTC

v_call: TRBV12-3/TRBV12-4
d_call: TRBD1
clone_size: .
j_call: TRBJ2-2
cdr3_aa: CASSRDRVNRNTGELFF
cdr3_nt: TGTGCCAGCAGCCGTGACAGGGTAAATCGGAACACCGGGGAGCTGTTTTTT

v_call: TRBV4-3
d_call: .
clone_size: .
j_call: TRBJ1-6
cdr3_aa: CASSPSGESSYNSPLHF
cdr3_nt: TGCGCCAGCAGCCCCTCCGGAGAAAGCTCCTATAATTCACCCCTCCACTTT

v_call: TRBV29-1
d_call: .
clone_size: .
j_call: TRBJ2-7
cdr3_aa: CSVEWRYNEQYF
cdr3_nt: TGCAGCGTTGAATGGCGGTACAATGAGCAGTACTTC

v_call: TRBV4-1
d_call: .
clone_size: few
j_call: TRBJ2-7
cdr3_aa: CASSQERTTYEQYF
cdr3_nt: TGCGCCAGCAGCCAAGAGCGGACAACCTACGAGCAGTACTTC

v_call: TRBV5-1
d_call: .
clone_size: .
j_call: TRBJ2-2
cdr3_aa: CASSQDTGRELFF
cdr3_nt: TGCGCCAGCAGCCAGGACACGGGACGGGAGCTGTTTTTT

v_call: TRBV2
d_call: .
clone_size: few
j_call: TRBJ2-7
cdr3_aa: CASSESRTNNYEQYF
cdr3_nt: TGTGCCAGCAGTGAGTCAAGGACAAACAACTACGAGCAGTACTTC

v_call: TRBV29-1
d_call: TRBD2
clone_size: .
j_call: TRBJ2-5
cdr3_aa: CSVVSSGIFGEQYF
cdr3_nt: TGCAGCGTTGTATCTAGCGGGATTTTCGGTGAGCAGTACTTC

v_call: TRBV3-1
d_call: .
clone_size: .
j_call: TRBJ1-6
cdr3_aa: CASSQDLTSPLHF
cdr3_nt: TGCGCCAGCAGCCAAGATTTAACCTCACCCCTCCACTTT

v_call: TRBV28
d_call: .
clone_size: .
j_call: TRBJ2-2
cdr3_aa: CASSTHGDTGELFF
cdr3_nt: TGTGCCAGCAGTACCCATGGTGACACCGGGGAGCTGTTTTTT

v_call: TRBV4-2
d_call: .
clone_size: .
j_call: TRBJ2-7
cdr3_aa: CASSQDDTSYEQYF
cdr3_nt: TGTGCCAGCAGCCAAGACGACACCTCCTACGAGCAGTACTTC

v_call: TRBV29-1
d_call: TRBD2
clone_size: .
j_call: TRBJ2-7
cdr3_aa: CSVELAGYEQYF
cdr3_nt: TGCAGCGTTGAGTTAGCGGGTTACGAGCAGTACTTC

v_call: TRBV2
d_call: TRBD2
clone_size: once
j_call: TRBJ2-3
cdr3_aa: CASSENPRRGVGDTQYF
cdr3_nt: TGTGCCAGCAGTGAAAATCCCCGGCGGGGGGTCGGAGATACGCAGTATTTT

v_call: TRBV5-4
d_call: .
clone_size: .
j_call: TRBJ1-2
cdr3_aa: CASSPMDSYGYTF
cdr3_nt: TGTGCCAGCAGCCCTATGGACAGCTATGGCTACACCTTC

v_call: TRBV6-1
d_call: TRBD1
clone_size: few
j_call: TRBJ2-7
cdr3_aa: CASRLTGVSYEQYF
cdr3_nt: TGTGCCAGCAGGCTCACAGGGGTATCCTACGAGCAGTACTTC

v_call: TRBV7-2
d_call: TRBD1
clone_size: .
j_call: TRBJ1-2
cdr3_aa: CASSFWGQGDYGYTF
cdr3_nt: TGTGCCAGCAGCTTTTGGGGGCAGGGGGACTATGGCTACACCTTC

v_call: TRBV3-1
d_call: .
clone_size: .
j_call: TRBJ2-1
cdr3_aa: CASSQEGRETQFF
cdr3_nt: TGTGCCAGCAGCCAGGAGGGACGGGAGACCCAGTTCTTC

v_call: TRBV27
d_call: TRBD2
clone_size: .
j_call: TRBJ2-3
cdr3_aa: CASSLGEGDTQYF
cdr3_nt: TGTGCCAGCAGTTTGGGGGAGGGAGATACGCAGTATTTT

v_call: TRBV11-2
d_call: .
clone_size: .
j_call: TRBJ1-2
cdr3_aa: CASSLVKGPPYGYTF
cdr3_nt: TGTGCCAGCAGCTTAGTAAAGGGCCCTCCCTATGGCTACACCTTC

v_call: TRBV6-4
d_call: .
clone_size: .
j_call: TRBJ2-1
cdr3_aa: CASSDLLGREQFF
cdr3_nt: TGTGCCAGCAGTGACCTGCTTGGAAGGGAGCAGTTCTTC

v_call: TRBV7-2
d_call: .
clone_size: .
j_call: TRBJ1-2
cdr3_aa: CASSHIVFRGADSGYTF
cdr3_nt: TGTGCCAGCAGCCACATTGTTTTTCGGGGGGCTGATAGTGGCTACACCTTC

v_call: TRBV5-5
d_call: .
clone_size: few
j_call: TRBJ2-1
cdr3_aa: CASSLRGSPSYNEQFF
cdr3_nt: TGTGCCAGCAGTCTACGTGGAAGCCCCTCCTACAATGAGCAGTTCTTC

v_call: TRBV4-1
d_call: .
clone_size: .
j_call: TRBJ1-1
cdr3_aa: CASSQEGHTEAFF
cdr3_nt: TGCGCCAGCAGCCAAGAGGGCCACACTGAAGCTTTCTTT

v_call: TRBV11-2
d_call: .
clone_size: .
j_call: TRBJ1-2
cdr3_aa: CASRPVRGQGYGYTF
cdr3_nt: TGTGCCAGCAGACCCGTCCGGGGGCAGGGCTATGGCTACACCTTC

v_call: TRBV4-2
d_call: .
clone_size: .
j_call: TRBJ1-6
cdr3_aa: CASSQDSVFGSPLHF
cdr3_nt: TGTGCCAGCAGCCAAGACAGCGTTTTTGGGTCACCCCTCCACTTT

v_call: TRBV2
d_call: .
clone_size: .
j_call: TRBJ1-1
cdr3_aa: CASSEALPAFF
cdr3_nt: TGTGCCAGCAGTGAAGCGCTTCCCGCTTTCTTT

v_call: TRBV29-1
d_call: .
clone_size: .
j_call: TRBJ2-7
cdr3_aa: CSVAPRDTAYEQYF
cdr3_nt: TGCAGCGTTGCGCCCCGGGACACTGCCTACGAGCAGTACTTC

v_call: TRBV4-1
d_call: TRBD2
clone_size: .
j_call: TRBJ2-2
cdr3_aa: CASSQVRSGGADGGELFF
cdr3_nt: TGCGCCAGCAGCCAAGTGCGTAGCGGGGGGGCAGACGGCGGGGAGCTGTTTTTT

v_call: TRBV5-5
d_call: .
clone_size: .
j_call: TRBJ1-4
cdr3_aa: CASSPHRASNEKLFF
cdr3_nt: TGTGCCAGCAGCCCCCACAGGGCGTCTAATGAAAAACTGTTTTTT

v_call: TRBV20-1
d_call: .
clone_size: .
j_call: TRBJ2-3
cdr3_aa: CSARFPGEFDTQYF
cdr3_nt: TGCAGTGCTAGATTTCCGGGGGAGTTCGATACGCAGTATTTT

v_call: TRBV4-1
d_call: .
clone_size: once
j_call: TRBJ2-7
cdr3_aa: CASSQEPYNEQYF
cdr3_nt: TGCGCCAGCAGCCAAGAACCTTACAATGAGCAGTACTTC

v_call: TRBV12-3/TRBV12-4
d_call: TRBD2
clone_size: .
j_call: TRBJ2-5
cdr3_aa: CASSLVGTSFNEQYF
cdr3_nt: TGTGCCAGCAGTTTAGTGGGGACTAGCTTCAATGAGCAGTACTTC

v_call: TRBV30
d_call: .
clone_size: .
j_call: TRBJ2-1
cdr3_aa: CAWEGGPYNEQFF
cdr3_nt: TGTGCCTGGGAGGGGGGACCCTACAATGAGCAGTTCTTC